Sequencing of this T cell receptor beta chain was carried out in a study of lymphopenia after photon versus proton radiotherapy. Study outcomes and limitations: After the lymphocyte nadir, photon-treated repertoires showed oligoclonal expansion, especially of CD8+ Temra cells. Relative stability marked proton patients; photon patients lost diversity and naive cells. Larger post-nadir TCR diversity loss correlated inversely with survival in deceased patients.

This clone was seen a single time. Its antigen is unidentified. Assay: immunoSEQ multiplex PCR; the TCRdb copy retains only in-frame clones and omits some. The sample has under 75,000 clones; approximately 90% are singletons. Germline V gene lookup returns CDR1 MNHEY and CDR2 SMNVEV (reference sequence). V was clipped by 5 bases and J by 2 bases, with 21 bases between them. This CDR3 contains 17 residues. The chain couples TRBV27 to TRBJ1-1, with TRBD1 as a possible D gene (6 bases). The sample in question was peripheral blood, obtained from a patient treated with photon-based radiotherapy. This clonotype was sampled from a woman in her 40s with cholangiocarcinoma. CDR3 nucleotides: TGTGCCAGCAGTCTCATGGGGGCCTCGGTGAAAAACACTGAAGCTTTCTTT. Its translation: CASSLMGASVKNTEAFF.